This note documents a single TCR beta chain sequence. Its antigen is unknown. The protocol was immunoSEQ multiplex PCR, while the TCRdb copy is restricted to in-frame clones and leaves out a portion. The table records more than 400,000 clones, 90% to 96% of them present only once. J was trimmed by 5 bases and V by 4 bases; bases with no gene match: 11. Germline CDR1 reads ENHRY; CDR2 reads SYGVKD. This CDR3 comprises 18 residues. The data were obtained in a study of shared clonotypes between healthy human individuals. Whole-study findings and limits: All-four-donor shared clonotypes had higher generation probabilities than non-shared clonotypes did. Generally, naive subsets (rather than memory subsets) showed larger estimated richness.

Sample: naive CD4+ T cells sorted from blood. Noted subset: CD45RA+ positively selected. This TCR derives from a young woman in good health. V gene TRBV10-3 combines with J gene TRBJ2-2, with TRBD2 identical over 12 bases. DNA of the CDR3: TGTGCCATCAGTGGGCGACTAGCGGGAGAAGGGGTGACCGGGGAGCTGTTTTTT. It is translated as CAISGRLAGEGVTGELFF.